These 3 T cell receptor beta chains came from one sample sequenced in a study of blood T cell repertoires in COVID-19. The assay was immunoSEQ multiplex PCR, and TCRdb's table has in-frame clones only and misses some. Here the sample spans roughly 200,000 clones, 80% to 90% being singletons. The specimen sequenced was PBMCs or T cells enriched from blood (not recorded which). Source of these receptors: a woman aged 40 to 49 with acute COVID-19.

The V call is TRBV6-2 or TRBV6-3, the J call TRBJ2-7, with 9 nucleotides matching TRBD2. Germline V lookup: CDR1 MNHEY, CDR2 SVGEGT. V shed 3 bases and J 3 bases; nucleotides not matched to a gene: 6. The CDR3 is made up of 15 amino acids. The DNA for the CDR3 is TGTGCCAGCAGTTATGATGCGGGAGGGGGCTACGAGCAGTACTTC. This codes for CASSYDAGGGYEQYF.

The V and J genes are TRBV19 and TRBJ2-7; 8 bases match TRBD2. V lost 1 base and J lost 3; bases outside the gene matches: 5. The length of the CDR3 is 15 residues. Germline values: CDR1 LNHDA, CDR2 SQIVND (reference sequence). CDR3: CASSIGIAGSYEQYF. The CDR3 DNA is TGTGCCAGTAGTATAGGTATAGCGGGAAGCTACGAGCAGTACTTC.

The chain is built from TRBV2 and TRBJ2-3, with D perhaps TRBD1 (6 bases). V was clipped by 6 bases and J by 3 bases, with 22 bases between them. The V gene's germline CDR1 is SNHLY and CDR2 FYNNEI. The CDR3 totals 17 residues. CDR3 sequence reads: CASSRLTGTYETDTQYF. CDR3 nucleotide sequence: TGTGCCAGCAGCAGATTGACAGGAACCTACGAGACAGATACGCAGTATTTT.